This T cell receptor (beta chain) emerged from a study of shared clonotypes between healthy human individuals (dated by TCRdb to between 2020 and 2021). Notes on the research overall: A couple of women and a few men aged 18 to 49 years were included in the cohort. For each donor, three plates each were used for CD4 naive and CD4 memory, two plates were used for CD8 naive, and one plate was used for CD8 memory. The study deeply sequenced blood TCR repertoires of 5 or 6 healthy adults to estimate repertoire size and the extent of clonotype sharing between individuals. To increase sequencing depth and limit assay-specific biases, TCR repertoire library preparation and sequencing were carried out by different laboratories using diverse techniques. Each donor's leukapheresis produced roughly between roughly 0.85 and 10 billion PBMCs. The research as a whole found: Rarefaction of sorted-subset datasets indicated incomplete sequencing despite the large sequencing depth. Clonotypes shared by all four sorted-subset donors showed higher generation probabilities than non-shared clonotypes. Sharing across a few donors was observed for approximately 5% of naive CD4, under 4% of naive CD8, 2% to 2.5% of memory CD4, and roughly 0.4% of memory CD8 clonotypes. The small number of donors limited the genetic and exposure-history diversity represented. Estimated clonotype richness was generally larger for naive than for memory subsets. Only blood was sampled, and tissue TCR repertoires likely differ from those in blood. Pairwise subsampling indicated that sequencing depth was expected to affect the degree of clonotype sharing among donors.

From cysteine to phenylalanine, the CDR3 is 14 amino acids long. Only the CDR3 part of the read is kept: 42 bases, read in frame from the first base. CDR1 SGHRS and CDR2 YFSETQ are derived from the germline V gene. Ends trimmed: V by 6 bases, J by 4 bases; bases unmatched to a gene: 8. Donors were healthy HIV-negative adults with no recently reported acute infections or vaccinations. Every donor was a Caucasian adult living in Nashville, Tennessee, USA. CD4+ T cells were enriched by magnetic negative selection, after which naive cells were positively selected on CD45RA and the negative fraction was taken as the memory subset. Blood was obtained by leukapheresis, after which PBMCs were separated by Ficoll-Histopaque density gradient centrifugation and cryopreserved in liquid nitrogen vapor phase. Analytical flow cytometry was used to check the purity and quantity of every magnetically sorted T cell population. Genomic DNA was isolated from each sorted fraction and quantified by UV absorbance on a Nanodrop 2000c.

Using the deep immunoSEQ assay, multiplex PCR amplified TCR CDR3 regions from genomic DNA. Genomic DNA extracted from each cell subset was distributed evenly over all wells of several immunoSEQ 96-well plates, and each plate served as one replicate. Each replicate PCR for sorted subsets received around 210 ng genomic DNA, equal to about 30,000 T cell genomes. Purified libraries were measured with a Qubit 3.0 fluorometer, size-checked on a Bioanalyzer 2100, and measured again with the KAPA Library Quantification kit. Every immunoSEQ 96-well plate was sequenced on a dedicated single-read 150-cycle Illumina NextSeq 550 flow cell. In the paper's pipeline: Because only junctional sequences without quality scores were contained in the immunoSEQ output, filtering matching that applied to full-length reads could not be performed. To assign V/J genes and CDR3, sequences were annotated against IMGT germline references using PyIR, a Python wrapper for IgBLAST v1.9. Reads were filtered out if the reads had weak V/J assignments (E-value above 1e-6), no CDR3, stop codons, out-of-frame junctions, or ambiguous translated residues. A V3J clonotype was defined by an identical inferred V gene, J gene, and CDR3 amino acid sequence. To compute the percentage overlap between repertoires, the number of shared unique clonotypes was divided by the size of the smaller repertoire. Three approaches were used to assess repertoire richness: RTK rarefaction, the Chao1 estimator, and Recon v2.1 estimates of unobserved clonotypes. Generation probabilities for all TCRbeta clonotypes obtained by the gDNA method from a handful of donors were computed using OLGA. Sourced from immuneACCESS, this table was stored by TCRdb with only in-frame sequences that have V and J called. A share of the clones is absent; for the studies checked, an unresolved V gene accounts for under half, and the remainder has no known explanation. V and J calls and clone size come straight from that table; D and trimming were deduced from the DNA. The sample records hundreds of thousands of clones, about 97% of which are singletons. The ten largest clones take up 0.045% to 0.06% of the sample.

As for this clone: Its antigen is still unknown. No base quality values were provided; no much bigger clone lies one nucleotide off.

The V and J genes are TRBV5-1 and TRBJ2-3, with 7 middle bases fitting TRBD2. The receptor's source is a woman in her thirties in good health. The sample taken for sequencing was naive CD4+ T cells sorted from blood. The sample's cell subset or site label, in plain terms: CD45RA+ positively selected. The CDR3 has the sequence CASKARENSDTQYF. In nucleotide form, the sequence is TGCGCCAGCAAGGCGCGGGAGAACTCAGATACGCAGTATTTT.